This T cell receptor beta chain was sequenced for a study of cytomegalovirus exposure and HLA in healthy donors. Trimming left V 5 bases short and J 2 bases short, with 10 bases between. The CDR3 has 13 residues. Germline lookup yields CDR1 MNHEY and CDR2 SVGAGI. Although they were nominally healthy when sampled, donors likely had unrecorded immune exposures. General study points: Most CMV-associated TCR beta chains were later found to appear HLA-restricted. Presence/absence comparisons presumed near-even sequencing depth among donors. The only immune exposure information that was available was CMV serostatus.

Notes on this clone: Its antigen is currently unknown.

PCR was performed using 60 Vbeta and 13 Jbeta primers. The protocol was immunoSEQ multiplex PCR, while the TCRdb copy is restricted to in-frame clones and leaves out a portion. Counted here are around 150,000 clones, roughly two thirds occurring once; the ten biggest clones make up around 4.5%. The sample taken for sequencing was PBMCs. This receptor was identified in a woman in her late teens or twenties in good health and CMV-seropositive. This chain joins TRBV6-5 and TRBJ2-7; possibly TRBD2 for D (5 bases). The CDR3 sequence is CASSESEAYEQYF. The CDR3 DNA reads TGTGCCAGCAGTGAATCGGAGGCCTACGAGCAGTACTTC.